The rows below give T cell receptor beta chains drawn from one sample of a study of control samples from healthy donors and cancer patients. TCRdb's table, derived via immunoSEQ multiplex PCR, lists solely in-frame clones and lacks some. The sample contains some 210,000 clones, roughly nine tenths of which appear only once. Input material: blood. These receptors all come from a young man in good health. Both conserved end residues are part of each CDR3. The order of the fields is clone size, V gene, CDR3 length, D gene, J gene, CDR3 DNA, CDR3 protein. The D gene is left open where the match is weak. Clone size, where shown, is once, few, many, or a class for clones that have expanded.

size: NA; V: TRBV5-4; length: 15; D: NA; J: TRBJ2-5; DNA: TGTGCCAGCAGCCAAATGACTAGGCCTGGAGAGACCCAGTACTTC; CDR3: CASSQMTRPGETQYF
size: NA; V: TRBV19; length: 17; D: TRBD2; J: TRBJ2-7; DNA: TGTGCCAGTAGTTGGTCGTGGACTAGCGGGGGCACCTACGAGCAGTACTTC; CDR3: CASSWSWTSGGTYEQYF
size: NA; V: TRBV30; length: 14; D: NA; J: TRBJ1-2; DNA: TGTGCCTGGTCAAAAGGCCAGGTGGGTAGTGGCTACACCTTC; CDR3: CAWSKGQVGSGYTF
size: NA; V: TRBV27; length: 14; D: TRBD1; J: TRBJ1-6; DNA: TGTGCCAGCAGTCAGACAGGGAACAATTCACCCCTCCACTTT; CDR3: CASSQTGNNSPLHF
size: once; V: TRBV27; length: 15; D: NA; J: TRBJ2-7; DNA: TGTGCCAGCAGTCAGGACTTCTCCTCCACCTACGAGCAGTACTTC; CDR3: CASSQDFSSTYEQYF
size: few; V: TRBV18; length: 16; D: NA; J: TRBJ1-1; DNA: TGTGCCAGCTCCCGAAGTTATGGAGCTTCGAACACTGAAGCTTTCTTT; CDR3: CASSRSYGASNTEAFF
size: NA; V: TRBV30; length: 12; D: NA; J: TRBJ1-2; DNA: TGTGCCTGTACAGGGCGCGTAAATGGCTACACCTTC; CDR3: CACTGRVNGYTF
size: NA; V: TRBV29-1; length: 13; D: NA; J: TRBJ1-6; DNA: TGCAGCGTACTTACAGGCTATAATTCACCCCTCCACTTT; CDR3: CSVLTGYNSPLHF
size: NA; V: TRBV2; length: 14; D: NA; J: TRBJ1-1; DNA: TGTGCCAGCAGCTCCATAGCCGCCCCTCTTGGGTCTTTCTTT; CDR3: CASSSIAAPLGSFF
size: NA; V: TRBV5-4; length: 14; D: NA; J: TRBJ2-5; DNA: TGTGCCAGCAGCTTAACGGGTGCCCTGGAGACCCAGTACTTC; CDR3: CASSLTGALETQYF
size: NA; V: TRBV7-9; length: 13; D: NA; J: TRBJ1-1; DNA: TGTGCCAGCAGCTTAGGGTCGGGGACTGAAGCTTTCTTT; CDR3: CASSLGSGTEAFF
size: NA; V: TRBV27; length: 14; D: NA; J: TRBJ1-2; DNA: TGTGCCAGCAGTTTAAACCCGTTAGGCTATGGCTACACCTTC; CDR3: CASSLNPLGYGYTF
size: NA; V: TRBV1; length: 14; D: NA; J: TRBJ2-1; DNA: TGCACCAGCAGCCAAGACGTCGGCTCCCCTGCCGGGTTCTTC; CDR3: CTSSQDVGSPAGFF
size: NA; V: TRBV5-1; length: 14; D: NA; J: TRBJ2-3; DNA: TGCGCCAGCAGCTTCGGCAGGGCCGCCGATACGCAGTATTTT; CDR3: CASSFGRAADTQYF
size: NA; V: TRBV7-8; length: 17; D: NA; J: TRBJ2-2; DNA: TGTGCCAGCAGCTTAGCCAAAAACTCAGGGTCCACCGGGGAGCTGTTTTTT; CDR3: CASSLAKNSGSTGELFF
size: NA; V: TRBV9; length: 14; D: TRBD2; J: TRBJ2-3; DNA: TGTGCCAGCAGCGTAGCGGGGGGGGAAGATACGCAGTATTTT; CDR3: CASSVAGGEDTQYF
size: NA; V: TRBV20-1; length: 17; D: NA; J: TRBJ1-5; DNA: TGCAGTGCTAGTAAGGGTCTGAGTATGGTCGGCAATCAGCCCCAGCATTTT; CDR3: CSASKGLSMVGNQPQHF
size: NA; V: TRBV19; length: 15; D: TRBD2; J: TRBJ2-1; DNA: TGTGCCAGTAGTATAGCTAGCGGGGATTACAATGAGCAGTTCTTC; CDR3: CASSIASGDYNEQFF
size: NA; V: TRBV27; length: 15; D: NA; J: TRBJ1-5; DNA: TGTGCCAGCAGCGTCGACAGCTCGAGCAATCAGCCCCAGCATTTT; CDR3: CASSVDSSSNQPQHF
size: NA; V: TRBV19; length: 12; D: NA; J: TRBJ1-4; DNA: TGTGCCAGTAGTATAGGGTATGAAAAACTGTTTTTT; CDR3: CASSIGYEKLFF
size: NA; V: TRBV30; length: 14; D: TRBD1; J: TRBJ2-1; DNA: TGTGCCTGGAGCCTCGGGACAGGGGGTAATGAGCAGTTCTTC; CDR3: CAWSLGTGGNEQFF
size: once; V: TRBV5-8; length: 16; D: NA; J: TRBJ1-5; DNA: TGTGCCAGCAGCCCGATGACAGGTATTAGCAATCAGCCCCAGCATTTT; CDR3: CASSPMTGISNQPQHF
size: NA; V: TRBV25-1; length: 14; D: TRBD1; J: TRBJ1-2; DNA: TGTGCCAGCAGACCCTCCGGGACAGGGACCGGCTACACCTTC; CDR3: CASRPSGTGTGYTF
size: NA; V: TRBV7-8; length: 17; D: TRBD1; J: TRBJ2-6; DNA: TGTGCCAGCAGCCCGGGACAGGGGGAGGCTGGGGCCAACGTCCTGACTTTC; CDR3: CASSPGQGEAGANVLTF
size: NA; V: TRBV3-1/TRBV3-2; length: 13; D: NA; J: TRBJ2-7; DNA: TGTGCCAGCAGCCAAGGAGGGGGTTTCGAGCAGTACTTC; CDR3: CASSQGGGFEQYF
size: once; V: TRBV7-9; length: 14; D: NA; J: TRBJ2-3; DNA: TGTGCCAGCAGCTTCCCGGCTAGCACAGATACGCAGTATTTT; CDR3: CASSFPASTDTQYF
size: once; V: TRBV7-9; length: 15; D: NA; J: TRBJ1-3; DNA: TGTGCCAGCAGCTCGACCACCTACTCTGGAAACACCATATATTTT; CDR3: CASSSTTYSGNTIYF
size: NA; V: TRBV7-9; length: 14; D: TRBD1; J: TRBJ2-7; DNA: TGTGCCAGCAGCTTGACAGGGCGAGCCTACGAGCAGTACTTC; CDR3: CASSLTGRAYEQYF
size: NA; V: TRBV2; length: 14; D: NA; J: TRBJ2-2; DNA: TGTGCCAGCAGTGTAGATAGGGCTTCCGGGGAGCTGTTTTTT; CDR3: CASSVDRASGELFF
size: NA; V: TRBV11-2; length: 17; D: NA; J: TRBJ2-3; DNA: TGTGCCAGCAGCTCTCTATTTCAGGGGGGACGCACAGATACGCAGTATTTT; CDR3: CASSSLFQGGRTDTQYF
size: NA; V: TRBV28; length: 11; D: TRBD1; J: TRBJ2-7; DNA: TGTGCCAGCAGTCACAGGGGCGAGCAGTACTTC; CDR3: CASSHRGEQYF
size: NA; V: TRBV5-1; length: 13; D: TRBD1; J: TRBJ2-7; DNA: TGCGCCAGCACGGGACAGGGCTCCTACGAGCAGTACTTC; CDR3: CASTGQGSYEQYF
size: NA; V: TRBV3-1/TRBV3-2; length: 13; D: NA; J: TRBJ2-3; DNA: TGTGCCAGCAGCCAACAGGGGACAGATACGCAGTATTTT; CDR3: CASSQQGTDTQYF
size: NA; V: TRBV6-5; length: 15; D: TRBD1; J: TRBJ1-1; DNA: TGTGCCAGCAGACCAGGGGGACGGATGAACACTGAAGCTTTCTTT; CDR3: CASRPGGRMNTEAFF
size: once; V: TRBV2; length: 14; D: NA; J: TRBJ1-2; DNA: TGTGCCAGCAGGGGGGACTACCGAGGTCGGGGCTACACCTTC; CDR3: CASRGDYRGRGYTF
size: NA; V: TRBV9; length: 14; D: NA; J: TRBJ1-2; DNA: TGTGCCAGCAGCGTACTCCCCGGAGACTATGGCTACACCTTC; CDR3: CASSVLPGDYGYTF
size: NA; V: TRBV4-1; length: 17; D: NA; J: TRBJ2-3; DNA: TGCGCCAGCAGCCAAGGACTTACCGCTAGCACCACAGATACGCAGTATTTT; CDR3: CASSQGLTASTTDTQYF
size: NA; V: TRBV5-1; length: 14; D: NA; J: TRBJ2-3; DNA: TGCGCCAGCAGCTTGGGTGGCTACACAGATACGCAGTATTTT; CDR3: CASSLGGYTDTQYF
size: NA; V: TRBV6-2/TRBV6-3; length: 18; D: TRBD1; J: TRBJ2-7; DNA: TGTGCCAGCAGTTCCACCCCACAGACAGGGGGCCTGTCCTACGAGCAGTACTTC; CDR3: CASSSTPQTGGLSYEQYF
size: NA; V: TRBV10-3; length: 15; D: NA; J: TRBJ1-1; DNA: TGTGCCATCAGTGACGGGGCTGCGGGGAACACTGAAGCTTTCTTT; CDR3: CAISDGAAGNTEAFF
size: NA; V: TRBV2; length: 16; D: TRBD1; J: TRBJ2-5; DNA: TGTGCCAGCAGACCACCGGGACAGGGGGCCATAGAGACCCAGTACTTC; CDR3: CASRPPGQGAIETQYF
size: once; V: TRBV14; length: 16; D: NA; J: TRBJ1-4; DNA: TGTGCCAGCAGCCAAGCCCTGTCCGCGGCTAATGAAAAACTGTTTTTT; CDR3: CASSQALSAANEKLFF
size: NA; V: TRBV27; length: 15; D: NA; J: TRBJ1-6; DNA: TGTGCCAGCAGTTTAGGTACGGCCGGGGATTCACCCCTCCACTTT; CDR3: CASSLGTAGDSPLHF